This TCR beta chain was recovered during a study of identical twins (dated by TCRdb to the mid-2010s). Looking at the study overall: To test whether fetal clonotypes persist, this study deep-sequenced TCR alpha and beta repertoires from monozygotic twins, from unrelated adults of various ages, and from cord blood. To rule out contamination, the twin experiments were replicated at different times with different library preparation protocols. Overall study outcomes, separate from this receptor: Excess twin sharing in beta out-of-frame sequences was weaker because fewer shared sequences lowered the signal-to-noise ratio. Invariant T cells such as MAIT and iNKT could partly confound zero-insertion analyses, though diverse VJ usage argued against this for most clonotypes. Abundant cord blood beta clonotypes carried fewer insertions; young adult naive repertoires showed a weaker similar trend, while memory repertoires showed none. In monozygotic twins, recombination models systematically underestimated out-of-frame TCR alpha sharing, but the models matched the sharing seen between unrelated individuals. Because the same donors could not be followed over many years, the conclusions relied on cross-sectional statistical analysis. Compared with coincidental sharing between unrelated individuals, out-of-frame TCR alpha sequences shared between twins showed an excess of sequences with low generation probability.

The CDR3, from cysteine to phenylalanine, totals 14 residues. Of all the DNA, just the CDR3 is kept, 42 bases in frame from base 1. Trimming costs V 2 bases and J 1 base, and their ends lie 12 bases apart. For CDR1 and CDR2, the germline V gene (reference sequence) lists DFQATT and SNEGSKA. This clonotype came up a few times. The antigen it binds to is not known. The record has no base qualities; no much larger clone is one base away. All donors were healthy Caucasians. Three pairs of female monozygotic twins, all aged roughly 18 to 29 years, were included in the twin cohort. Peripheral blood mononuclear cells were used as the source from which RNA for TCR libraries was isolated. Libraries were made using 5' RACE. The reads were generated on an Illumina HiSeq 2000. A universal primer binding site was added through template switching, and the final cDNA carried a unique molecular identifier so that TCR cDNA molecules could be counted accurately. Specific primers in the conserved constant-segment region were used to synthesize first-strand cDNA for TCR alpha and beta chains. To control for contamination, each cDNA library was double barcoded with a SMART-Mk sample barcode plus Illumina barcodes. TruSeq adapter sequences, together with Illumina sample barcodes, were added in two successive PCR steps. The TCR alpha and beta cDNA libraries were sequenced on the Illumina HiSeq platform using custom primers. Processing in the source paper ran as follows. MiGEC processed the raw reads to extract unique molecular identifiers, while MiXCR was used to determine the CDR3 positions. For each individual, recombination models were inferred using an EM algorithm with the repgenHMM and IGoR tools. The analysis of shared clonotypes was done with the tcR package in R, with sharing normalized by the product of cloneset sizes. To study raw recombination free of thymic and clonal selection effects, out-of-frame nonproductive sequences were analyzed. Through fastp at Q25 and MiXCR, TCRdb rebuilt clones from the public reads, retaining in-frame beta chains. A single entry per CDR3 protein holds the most common genes and DNA from its merged rows. TCRdb's processing, not the study's, gives the V and J calls here. This sample has some 730,000 distinct CDR3 sequences in its table, and roughly 18% of those were observed once. 10% to 15% of the sample is in the top ten clones.

Another study also made use of these data, one on T cells expressing NK-cell markers. As that second study puts it: Three sorted T-cell subsets (CD3+CD56+NKG2C+, CD3+CD56+NKG2C- and CD3+CD56-NKG2C+) from several donors had their TCR beta-chain repertoires profiled. Of the eight sequenced donors, seven were found to be HCMV-seropositive and one was found to be HCMV-seronegative. To restrict sorting to alphabetaTCR-expressing T cells, an anti-gammadeltaTCR antibody was added in several experiments. In over 5 donors, the dominant CD3+CD56+NKG2C+ clonotypes were among the top 10 CD8+ clonotypes and accounted for roughly 1.0-8% of CD8+ T cells. Those dominant clonotypes were again the most abundant among CD3+CD56-NKG2C+ cells in a few donors, at roughly 25-65%. Whether the expanded NKG2C-expressing T cell clones were specific for HCMV antigens was left unclear. All eight donors whose samples were sequenced were randomly selected healthy volunteers, three of them men and five women. To determine HCMV serostatus, a commercial ELISA kit was used to detect HCMV-specific IgG in serum. For over five donors, bulk peripheral blood T-cell repertoires were also sequenced from unsorted PBMC. MIGEC was used to demultiplex reads and group reads by UMI, and MiTCR was used to assemble and quantify clonotypes. Only TCR cDNA sequences supported by at least two reads were kept to exclude erroneous sequences. The tcR package was used for downstream repertoire analysis, and clonotypes were matched between fractions using CDR3 nucleotide sequence together with V segment. VDJmatch was used to annotate antigen specificity against VDJdb, with one amino acid substitution in CDR3 allowed.

The TCR was taken from a woman aged 18-35 years in good health. The rearrangement combines TRBV20-1 with TRBJ2-7; TRBD2 is perhaps the D gene, given 6 matching bases. The sequenced sample consisted of PBMCs. The CDR3 loop reads CSARSPRGSYEQYF. The nucleotide sequence is TGCAGTGCTAGAAGCCCCCGGGGGTCCTACGAGCAGTACTTC.